This T cell receptor (beta chain) was obtained from a study of shared clonotypes between healthy human individuals. General study points: Relative to their counterparts shared across all four donors, non-shared clonotypes exhibited diminished generation probabilities.

In the case of this clone: Antigen unknown.

The data were produced by immunoSEQ multiplex PCR, yet TCRdb's version contains in-frame clones alone and is incomplete. The data show a few million clones, over 85% seen once. CDR1 SGDLS and CDR2 YYNGEE come from the germline V gene. V was cut by 0 bases and J by 2 bases, with 8 bases left in between. The CDR3 length is 15 residues. This TCR was recovered from a young man in good health. The J gene is TRBJ1-4, the V gene TRBV9, with no clear D. The sequencing sample was made of naive CD4+ T cells sorted from blood. Subset meaning: CD45RA+ positively selected. CDR3 coding DNA: TGTGCCAGCAGCGTAGGATGGGCCACTAATGAAAAACTGTTTTTT. It is translated as CASSVGWATNEKLFF.